This T cell receptor beta chain stems from a study of T cells in Graves' hyperthyroidism and ophthalmopathy. Notes on this clonotype: Its specificity is not known.

This CDR3 has 14 residues. Trimming removed 8 bases at V and 1 base at J, with 14 bases between. Germline V lookup: CDR1 MDHEN, CDR2 SYDVKM. The investigators amplified TCR beta CDR3 regions from RNA transcripts. A set of HTBI primers served as the primers for a first-round RT-PCR of the TCR CDR3. TCRdb ran MiXCR on the multiplex PCR reads and lists one entry per CDR3 protein. The table records roughly 500,000 distinct CDR3 sequences, 35% to 55% of them present only once. General study findings and limits: Blood shared most expanded thyroid clonotypes above 0.001.

The chain carries TRBV28 and TRBJ2-5, with D maybe TRBD1 (6 bases). The source material was peripheral blood or thyroid tissue (not recorded which). This receptor was identified in an adult woman with Graves' disease, either hyperthyroidism or ophthalmopathy (not recorded which). CDR3 region: CASGARGSQETQYF. In DNA, the CDR3 is TGTGCCAGCGGGGCGAGGGGGTCCCAAGAGACCCAGTACTTC.